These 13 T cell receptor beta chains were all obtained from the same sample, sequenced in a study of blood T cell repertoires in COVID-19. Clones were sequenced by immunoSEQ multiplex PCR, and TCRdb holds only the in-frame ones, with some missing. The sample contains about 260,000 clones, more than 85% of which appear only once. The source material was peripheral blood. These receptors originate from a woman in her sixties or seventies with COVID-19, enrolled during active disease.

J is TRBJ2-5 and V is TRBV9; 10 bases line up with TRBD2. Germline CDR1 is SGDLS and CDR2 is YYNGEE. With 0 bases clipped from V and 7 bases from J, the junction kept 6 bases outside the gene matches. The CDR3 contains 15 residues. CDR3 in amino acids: CASSVASGRVGTQYF. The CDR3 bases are TGTGCCAGCAGCGTAGCGAGCGGGAGGGTCGGGACCCAGTACTTC.

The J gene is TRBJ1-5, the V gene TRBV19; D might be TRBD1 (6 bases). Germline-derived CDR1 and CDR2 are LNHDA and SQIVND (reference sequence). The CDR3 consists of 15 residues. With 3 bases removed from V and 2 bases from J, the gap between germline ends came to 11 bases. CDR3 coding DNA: TGTGCCAGTAGTATCCCCGGACAGCGCAATCAGCCCCAGCATTTT. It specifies CASSIPGQRNQPQHF.

In nucleotides, the CDR3 is TGTGCCAGCAGTGTTCGACAACGATTCACCGGGGAGCTGTTTTTT. It yields the protein CASSVRQRFTGELFF. The chain couples TRBV2 to TRBJ2-2; D unclear. This CDR3 is built from 15 residues. Between the trimmed V and J ends, which lost 4 bases and 4 bases, there was a span of 13 bases. Germline V lookup: CDR1 SNHLY, CDR2 FYNNEI.

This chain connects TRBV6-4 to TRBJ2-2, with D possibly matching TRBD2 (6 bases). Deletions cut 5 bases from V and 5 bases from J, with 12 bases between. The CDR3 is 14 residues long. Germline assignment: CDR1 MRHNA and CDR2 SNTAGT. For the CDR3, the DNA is TGTGCCAGCAGTAATTTTGCGGGGACCGGGGAGCTGTTTTTT. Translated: CASSNFAGTGELFF.

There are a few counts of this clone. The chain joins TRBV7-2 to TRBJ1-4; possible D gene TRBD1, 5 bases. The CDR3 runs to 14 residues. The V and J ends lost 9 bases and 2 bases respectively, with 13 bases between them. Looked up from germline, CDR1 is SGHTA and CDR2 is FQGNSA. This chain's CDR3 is CASTPGVTNEKLFF. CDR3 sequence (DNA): TGTGCCAGTACCCCGGGGGTGACTAATGAAAAACTGTTTTTT. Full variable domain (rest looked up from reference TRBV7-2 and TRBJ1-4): GAGVSQSPSNKVTEKGKDVELRCDPISGHTALYWYRQSLGQGLEFLIYFQGNSAPDKSGLPSDRFSAERTGGSVSTLTIQRTQQEDSAVYLCASTPGVTNEKLFFGSGTQLSVL.

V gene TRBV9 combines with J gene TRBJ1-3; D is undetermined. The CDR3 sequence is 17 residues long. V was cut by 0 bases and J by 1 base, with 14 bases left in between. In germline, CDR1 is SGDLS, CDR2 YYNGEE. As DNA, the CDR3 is TGTGCCAGCAGCGTAGACGAAACAGTACGATCTGGAAACACCATATATTTT. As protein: CASSVDETVRSGNTIYF. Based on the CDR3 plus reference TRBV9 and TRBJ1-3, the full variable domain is DSGVTQTPKHLITATGQRVTLRCSPRSGDLSVYWYQQSLDQGLQFLIQYYNGEERAKGNILERFSAQQFPDLHSELNLSSLELGDSALYFCASSVDETVRSGNTIYFGEGSWLTVV.

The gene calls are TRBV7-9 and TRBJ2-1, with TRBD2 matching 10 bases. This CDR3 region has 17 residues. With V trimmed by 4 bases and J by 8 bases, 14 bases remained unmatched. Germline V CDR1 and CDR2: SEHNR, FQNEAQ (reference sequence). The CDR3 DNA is TGTGCCAGCAGCTCTCTATTAAGGACTAGCGGTTCGGATGAGCAGTTCTTC. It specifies CASSSLLRTSGSDEQFF.

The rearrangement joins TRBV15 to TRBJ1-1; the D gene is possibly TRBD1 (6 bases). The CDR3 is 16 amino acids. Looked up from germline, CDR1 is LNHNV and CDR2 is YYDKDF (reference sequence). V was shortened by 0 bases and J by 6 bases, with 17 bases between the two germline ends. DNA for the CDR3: TGTGCCACCAGCAGAGATCGAGCGGGGGCAAGGGCTGAAGCTTTCTTT. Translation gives CATSRDRAGARAEAFF.

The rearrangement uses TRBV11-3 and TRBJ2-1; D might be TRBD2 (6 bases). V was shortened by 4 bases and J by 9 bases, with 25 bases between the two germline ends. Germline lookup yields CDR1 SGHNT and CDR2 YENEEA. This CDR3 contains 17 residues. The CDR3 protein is CASSSPNGGILNGEQFF. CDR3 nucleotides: TGTGCCAGCAGCTCCCCGAATGGAGGGATCCTGAATGGTGAGCAGTTCTTC.

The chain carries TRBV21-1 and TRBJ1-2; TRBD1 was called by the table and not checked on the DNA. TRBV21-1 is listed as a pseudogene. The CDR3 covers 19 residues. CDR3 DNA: TGTGCCAGCAGCAACACTAGTAGAGGGACAGGGGCTTTGGGCTATGGCTACACCTTC. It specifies CASSNTSRGTGALGYGYTF.

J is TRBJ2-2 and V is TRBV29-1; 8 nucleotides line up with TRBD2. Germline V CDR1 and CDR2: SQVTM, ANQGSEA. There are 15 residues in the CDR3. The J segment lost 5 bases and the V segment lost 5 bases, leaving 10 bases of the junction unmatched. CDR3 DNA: TGCAGCGTTACCTGGGGGACTAGTCGGACCGGGGAGCTGTTTTTT. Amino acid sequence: CSVTWGTSRTGELFF.

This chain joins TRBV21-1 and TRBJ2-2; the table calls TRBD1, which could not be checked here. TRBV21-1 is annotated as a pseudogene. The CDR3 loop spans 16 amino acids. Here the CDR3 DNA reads TGTGCCAGCAGCAGACAGGGGGCGCCGGACACCGGGGAGCTGTTTTTT. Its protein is CASSRQGAPDTGELFF.

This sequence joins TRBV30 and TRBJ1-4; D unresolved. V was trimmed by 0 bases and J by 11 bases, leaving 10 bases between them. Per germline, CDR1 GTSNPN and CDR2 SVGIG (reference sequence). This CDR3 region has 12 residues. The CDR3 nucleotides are TGTGCCTGGAGTGTACGAGGGAAGAAACTGTTTTTT. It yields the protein CAWSVRGKKLFF. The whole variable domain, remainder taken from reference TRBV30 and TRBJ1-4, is SQTIHQWPATLVQPVGSPLSLECTVEGTSNPNLYWYRQAAGRGLQLLFYSVGIGQISSEVPQNLSASRPQDRQFILSSKKLLLSDSGFYLCAWSVRGKKLFFGSGTQLSVL.